The clone carrying this TCR beta chain appeared a few times. Its antigen is unknown. This CDR3 contains 16 residues. Germline lookup yields CDR1 KGHSH and CDR2 LQKENI. Trimming took 1 base from V and 1 from J; bases not matched to a gene: 4. TCRdb analysed the 5' RACE reads with MiXCR anew, one entry per CDR3 protein. The data show fewer than 400,000 distinct CDR3 sequences, around 24% seen once. This record comes from a study of CD8 T cells in ankylosing spondylitis. Study results and caveats: Significant enrichment of disease-linked clones was reported in matched ankylosing spondylitis synovial fluid. Disease-linked clones had a CD8+ phenotype and relatively low frequency in peripheral blood. Among TCR beta sequences, a motif of fewer than 10 highly homologous variants appeared characteristic of ankylosing spondylitis blood.

The rearrangement uses TRBV18 and TRBJ2-1; 7 bases fit TRBD2. The receptor's source is a male donor with ankylosing spondylitis. Sequencing used blood, either unsorted or a sorted T cell fraction (not recorded which). The CDR3 is CASSPRQRESYNEQFF. CDR3 nucleotides: TGTGCCAGCTCACCACGTCAGCGGGAATCCTACAATGAGCAGTTCTTC.